This T cell receptor (beta chain) appears in the sequencing data of a study of T cells in Graves' hyperthyroidism and ophthalmopathy. The blood sample dates from first hyperthyroidism diagnosis, preceding any ophthalmopathy symptoms. Cells are PBMCs isolated from around 9.4 ml of fresh blood. RNA transcripts gave rise to amplified TCR beta CDR3 regions. HTBI primers were employed in a first-round RT-PCR of the TCR CDR3. TCRdb passed the multiplex PCR reads through MiXCR, listing each CDR3 protein once. Among fewer than 900,000 distinct CDR3 sequences listed, over 15% were seen once. This CDR3 has 12 residues. The V and J ends lost 3 bases and 2 bases respectively, with 7 bases between them. The germline V gene encodes CDR1 SQVTM and CDR2 ANQGSEA. With respect to this clonotype: Its antigen is still unknown.

Points from the study as a whole: Ophthalmopathy was separated from stable hyperthyroidism by a 13 V-J model.

V and J are TRBV29-1 and TRBJ2-5, with D uncertain. Sequencing was performed on blood. This receptor was obtained from a woman in her fifties or sixties with Graves' hyperthyroidism that later progressed to Graves' ophthalmopathy. CDR3 nucleotides: TGCAGCGTTGAGGTGTCTCAAGAGACCCAGTACTTC. It codes for CSVEVSQETQYF.